The text below deals with one TCR beta chain. Its antigen is currently unknown. This entry belongs to a study of cytomegalovirus exposure and HLA in healthy donors. Study details: Early on, a data release was issued that held about 85 million unique TCRs from HLA-typed donors.

Researchers ran the PCR with 60 Vbeta and 13 Jbeta primers. Here immunoSEQ multiplex PCR was the method, and the copy in TCRdb shows in-frame clones only, minus some. Altogether under 100,000 clones are present, 65% to 80% being singletons, with the ten largest covering approximately 16%. Broader study findings: Apparent HLA restriction characterized most CMV-associated TCR beta chains in a later analysis. Upon later analysis, TCR association rates were observed to vary by HLA locus, being highest for DRB1 and lowest for HLA-C. Later analysis demonstrated an association between a missense DCLRE1C variant and TCR beta V- and J-gene trimming.

The CDR3 runs to 15 residues. CDR1 SGHAT and CDR2 FQNNGV come from the germline V gene. V lost 5 bases to trimming and J lost 4 bases; unmatched junction nucleotides: 9. V and J are TRBV11-2 and TRBJ1-2, with 8 bases identical to TRBD1. The sequencing input was PBMCs. The sequence was obtained from a woman between 50 and 59 years old in good health and CMV-seropositive. CDR3 in amino acids: CASSIRRTGRYGYTF. For the CDR3, the DNA is TGTGCCAGCAGCATCCGGCGGACAGGGCGCTATGGCTACACCTTC.